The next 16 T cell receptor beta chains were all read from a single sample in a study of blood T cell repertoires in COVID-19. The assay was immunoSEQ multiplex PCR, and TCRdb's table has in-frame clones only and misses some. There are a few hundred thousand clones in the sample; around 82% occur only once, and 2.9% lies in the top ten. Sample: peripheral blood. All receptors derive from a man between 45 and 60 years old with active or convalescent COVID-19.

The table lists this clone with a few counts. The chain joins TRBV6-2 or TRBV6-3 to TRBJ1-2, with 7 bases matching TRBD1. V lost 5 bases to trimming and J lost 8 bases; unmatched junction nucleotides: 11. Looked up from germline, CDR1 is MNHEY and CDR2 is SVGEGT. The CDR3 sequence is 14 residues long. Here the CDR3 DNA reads TGTGCCAGCAGTAGACCAGGGGGATCGGTCGGCTACACCTTC. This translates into CASSRPGGSVGYTF.

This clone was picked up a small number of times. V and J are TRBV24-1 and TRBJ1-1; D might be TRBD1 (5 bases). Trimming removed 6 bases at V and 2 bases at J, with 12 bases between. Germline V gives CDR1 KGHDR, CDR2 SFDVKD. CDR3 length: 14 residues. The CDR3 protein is CATSRPGVNTEAFF. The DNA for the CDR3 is TGTGCCACCAGTCGCCCGGGGGTAAACACTGAAGCTTTCTTT.

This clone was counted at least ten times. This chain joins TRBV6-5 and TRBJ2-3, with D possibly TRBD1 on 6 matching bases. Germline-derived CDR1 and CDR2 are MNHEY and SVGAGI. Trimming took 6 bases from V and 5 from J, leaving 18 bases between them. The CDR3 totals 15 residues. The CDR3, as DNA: TGTGCCAGCAGCCGAAACCCAGGGGATGGAGATACGCAGTATTTT. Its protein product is CASSRNPGDGDTQYF.

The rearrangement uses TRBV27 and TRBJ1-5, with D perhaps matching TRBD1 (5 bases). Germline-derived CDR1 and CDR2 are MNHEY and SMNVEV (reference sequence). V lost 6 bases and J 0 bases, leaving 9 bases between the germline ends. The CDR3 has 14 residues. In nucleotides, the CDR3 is TGTGCCAGCAGAATGGGGGGTAGCAATCAGCCCCAGCATTTT. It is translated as CASRMGGSNQPQHF.

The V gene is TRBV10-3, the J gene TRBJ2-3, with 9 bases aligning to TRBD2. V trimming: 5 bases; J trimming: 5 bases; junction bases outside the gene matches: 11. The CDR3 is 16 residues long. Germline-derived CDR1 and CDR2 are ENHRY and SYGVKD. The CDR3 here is CAISPRSGSVGDTQYF. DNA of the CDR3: TGTGCCATCAGTCCACGTAGCGGGAGCGTAGGAGATACGCAGTATTTT.

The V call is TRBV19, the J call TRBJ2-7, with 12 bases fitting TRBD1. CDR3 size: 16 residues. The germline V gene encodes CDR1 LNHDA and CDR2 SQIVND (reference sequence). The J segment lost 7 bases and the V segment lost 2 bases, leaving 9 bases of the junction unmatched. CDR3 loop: CASSISPGQGAREQYF. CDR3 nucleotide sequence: TGTGCCAGTAGTATATCTCCGGGACAGGGGGCGCGAGAGCAGTACTTC.

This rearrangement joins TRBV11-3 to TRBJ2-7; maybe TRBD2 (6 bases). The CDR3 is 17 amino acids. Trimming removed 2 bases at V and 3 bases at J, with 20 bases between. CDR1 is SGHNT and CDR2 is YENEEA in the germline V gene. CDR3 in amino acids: CASSLPELTSNLYEQYF. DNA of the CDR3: TGTGCCAGCAGCTTACCGGAGCTGACTAGTAACCTCTACGAGCAGTACTTC.

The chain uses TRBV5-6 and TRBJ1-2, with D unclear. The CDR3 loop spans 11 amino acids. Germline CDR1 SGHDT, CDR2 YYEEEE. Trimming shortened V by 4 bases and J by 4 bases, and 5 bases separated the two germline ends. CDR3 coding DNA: TGTGCCAGCAGCGCGCTCTATGGCTACACCTTC. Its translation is CASSALYGYTF.

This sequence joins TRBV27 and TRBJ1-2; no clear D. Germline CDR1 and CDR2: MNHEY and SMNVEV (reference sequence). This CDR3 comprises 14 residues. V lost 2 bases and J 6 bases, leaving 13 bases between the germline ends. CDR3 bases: TGTGCCAGCAGTTTAAGACTTGGCTTTGATGGCTACACCTTC. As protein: CASSLRLGFDGYTF.

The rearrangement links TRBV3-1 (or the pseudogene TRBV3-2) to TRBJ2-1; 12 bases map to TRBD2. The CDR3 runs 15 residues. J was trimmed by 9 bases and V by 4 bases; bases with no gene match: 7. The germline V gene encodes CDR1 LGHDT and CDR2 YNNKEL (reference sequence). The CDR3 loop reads CASSRLAGGPGEQFF. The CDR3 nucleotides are TGTGCCAGCAGCCGGCTAGCGGGAGGGCCAGGTGAGCAGTTCTTC.

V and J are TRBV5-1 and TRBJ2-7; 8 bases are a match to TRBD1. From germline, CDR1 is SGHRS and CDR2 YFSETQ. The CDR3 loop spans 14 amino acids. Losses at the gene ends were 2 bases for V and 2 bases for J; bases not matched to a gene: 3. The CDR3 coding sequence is TGCGCCAGCAGCTTCAGGGGGCGCGCCTACGAGCAGTACTTC. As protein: CASSFRGRAYEQYF.

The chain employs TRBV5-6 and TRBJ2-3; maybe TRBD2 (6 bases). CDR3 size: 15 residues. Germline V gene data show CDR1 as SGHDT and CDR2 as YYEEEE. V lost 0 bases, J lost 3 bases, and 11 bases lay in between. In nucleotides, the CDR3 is TGTGCCAGCAGCTTGGGGCAGGGAGGTACAGATACGCAGTATTTT. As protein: CASSLGQGGTDTQYF.

CDR3 amino acids: CASSYTENSEKLFF. The CDR3 DNA reads as TGTGCCAGCAGTTACACGGAGAACTCTGAAAAACTGTTTTTT. This rearrangement joins TRBV6-5 to TRBJ1-4; no firm D call. CDR3 length: 14 amino acids. The V and J ends lost 2 bases and 7 bases respectively, with 11 bases between them. The germline CDR1 and CDR2 sequences are MNHEY and SVGAGI.

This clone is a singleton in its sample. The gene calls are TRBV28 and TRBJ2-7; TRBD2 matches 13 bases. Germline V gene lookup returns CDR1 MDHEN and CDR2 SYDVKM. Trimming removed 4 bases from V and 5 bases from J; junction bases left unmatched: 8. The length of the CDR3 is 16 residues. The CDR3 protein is CASSSWTSGSRDEQYF. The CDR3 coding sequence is TGTGCCAGCAGTTCCTGGACTAGCGGGAGTAGAGACGAGCAGTACTTC.

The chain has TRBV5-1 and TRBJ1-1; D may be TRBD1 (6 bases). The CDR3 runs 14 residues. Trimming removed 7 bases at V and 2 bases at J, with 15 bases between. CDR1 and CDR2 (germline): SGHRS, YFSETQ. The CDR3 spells CASAGGHLNTEAFF. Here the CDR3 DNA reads TGCGCCAGCGCTGGGGGACACTTAAACACTGAAGCTTTCTTT.

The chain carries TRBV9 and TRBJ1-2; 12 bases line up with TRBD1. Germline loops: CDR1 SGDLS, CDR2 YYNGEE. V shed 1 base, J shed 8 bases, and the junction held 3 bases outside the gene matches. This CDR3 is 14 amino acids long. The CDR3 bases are TGTGCCAGCAGCGTAAGGGACAGGGGGCACGGCTACACCTTC. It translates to CASSVRDRGHGYTF.